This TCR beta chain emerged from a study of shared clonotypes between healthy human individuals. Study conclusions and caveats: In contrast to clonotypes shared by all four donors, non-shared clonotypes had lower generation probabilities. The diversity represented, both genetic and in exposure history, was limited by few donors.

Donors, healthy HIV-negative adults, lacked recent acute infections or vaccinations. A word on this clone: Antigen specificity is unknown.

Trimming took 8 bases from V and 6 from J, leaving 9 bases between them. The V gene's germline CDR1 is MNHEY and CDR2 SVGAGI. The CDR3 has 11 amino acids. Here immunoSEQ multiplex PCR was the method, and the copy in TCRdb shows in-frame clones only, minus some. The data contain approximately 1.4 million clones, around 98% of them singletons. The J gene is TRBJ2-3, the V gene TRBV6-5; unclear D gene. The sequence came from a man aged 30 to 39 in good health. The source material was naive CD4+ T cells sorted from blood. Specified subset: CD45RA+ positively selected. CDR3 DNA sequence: TGTGCCAGCGCCTCCGTCGATACGCAGTATTTT. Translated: CASASVDTQYF.